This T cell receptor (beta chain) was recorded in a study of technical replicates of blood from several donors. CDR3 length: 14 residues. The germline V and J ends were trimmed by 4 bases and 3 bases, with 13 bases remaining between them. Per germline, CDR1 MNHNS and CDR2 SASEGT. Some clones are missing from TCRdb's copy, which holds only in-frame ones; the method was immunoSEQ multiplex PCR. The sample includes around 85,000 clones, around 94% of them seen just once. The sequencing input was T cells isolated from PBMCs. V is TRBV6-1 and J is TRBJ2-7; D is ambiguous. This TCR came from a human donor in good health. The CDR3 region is CASSGRQTYYEQYF. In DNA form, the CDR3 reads TGTGCCAGCAGTGGAAGGCAGACTTACTACGAGCAGTACTTC.